This is a list of T cell receptor beta chains from one sample in a study of T cells in localized non-small cell lung cancer. Sequencing was performed with immunoSEQ multiplex PCR; in TCRdb, only in-frame clones are kept and a portion is missing. The sample contains about 24,000 clones, about 86% of which appear only once. The sequencing here drew on PBMCs, taken before any cancer treatment. The receptors shown here come from a man aged 40 to 69 with stage II lung adenocarcinoma. The CDR3 runs from the conserved cysteine through the conserved F or W. The order of the fields is V gene, J gene, CDR3 protein.

V gene: TRBV18; J gene: TRBJ1-1; CDR3 protein: CASSQGTEAFF
V gene: TRBV6-4; J gene: TRBJ2-7; CDR3 protein: CARRTSGGYEQYF
V gene: TRBV6-1; J gene: TRBJ2-5; CDR3 protein: CASSESLRETQYF
V gene: TRBV30; J gene: TRBJ1-1; CDR3 protein: CAWSLAATGNTEAFF
V gene: TRBV6-1; J gene: TRBJ2-1; CDR3 protein: CASRPSGYEQFF
V gene: TRBV5-1; J gene: TRBJ2-5; CDR3 protein: CASSSNERGQTQYF
V gene: TRBV6-1; J gene: TRBJ2-3; CDR3 protein: CASSLQKSTDTQYF
V gene: TRBV6-5; J gene: TRBJ2-5; CDR3 protein: CASRIRDRETQYF
V gene: TRBV5-1; J gene: TRBJ1-1; CDR3 protein: CASSRGQGNTEAFF
V gene: TRBV6-1; J gene: TRBJ1-4; CDR3 protein: CASNIRTGFEKLFF
V gene: TRBV7-3; J gene: TRBJ1-1; CDR3 protein: CASSSQTNTEAFF
V gene: TRBV6-1; J gene: TRBJ1-3; CDR3 protein: CASSDRNTIYF
V gene: TRBV19; J gene: TRBJ2-5; CDR3 protein: CASSPGLLTSSETQYF
V gene: TRBV11-2; J gene: TRBJ2-1; CDR3 protein: CASSLDFSGGANLLYNEQFF
V gene: TRBV2; J gene: TRBJ2-3; CDR3 protein: CASSTGTSGSTDTQYF
V gene: TRBV12-5; J gene: .; CDR3 protein: CASGPLSRGLNYEQYF
V gene: TRBV6-6; J gene: TRBJ1-5; CDR3 protein: CASKEGLNQPQHF
V gene: TRBV9; J gene: TRBJ1-6; CDR3 protein: CASSVTNTPNSPLHF
V gene: TRBV6-4; J gene: TRBJ1-2; CDR3 protein: CASRAGTGSGYTF
V gene: TRBV7-3; J gene: TRBJ2-3; CDR3 protein: CASSLSASGAVGQYF
V gene: TRBV7-9; J gene: TRBJ1-2; CDR3 protein: CASSLVGLTF
V gene: TRBV5-1; J gene: TRBJ2-2; CDR3 protein: CASSLMAGVNTGELFF
V gene: TRBV4-2; J gene: TRBJ2-2; CDR3 protein: CASSQDRGPSTGELFF
V gene: TRBV9; J gene: TRBJ2-3; CDR3 protein: CASSVLKQGFWVDTQYF
V gene: TRBV25-1; J gene: TRBJ2-3; CDR3 protein: CASILPGESTDTQYF
V gene: TRBV11-3; J gene: TRBJ2-7; CDR3 protein: CASSLRQLYEQYF
V gene: TRBV6-5; J gene: TRBJ1-5; CDR3 protein: CASSRTGDSNQPQHF
V gene: TRBV14; J gene: TRBJ2-3; CDR3 protein: CASSQETRPLGGDTQYF
V gene: TRBV5-5; J gene: TRBJ2-2; CDR3 protein: CASSLSGVTGTRTTGELFF
V gene: TRBV7-2; J gene: TRBJ1-5; CDR3 protein: CASSLTAGTGANQPQHF
V gene: TRBV6-5; J gene: TRBJ1-2; CDR3 protein: CASSSVTGSSSYGYTF
V gene: TRBV6-6; J gene: TRBJ2-4; CDR3 protein: CASSSLMGGKNIQYF
V gene: TRBV20-1; J gene: TRBJ2-7; CDR3 protein: CSAGSHEQYF
V gene: TRBV4-1; J gene: TRBJ2-1; CDR3 protein: CASSHLFRQGATYNEQFF
V gene: TRBV29-1; J gene: TRBJ1-1; CDR3 protein: CSVGQGTWNTEAFF
V gene: TRBV7-2; J gene: TRBJ2-7; CDR3 protein: CASSSRAEYEQYF
V gene: TRBV7-3; J gene: TRBJ2-1; CDR3 protein: CASSLTGGQGNNEQFF
V gene: TRBV5-5; J gene: TRBJ2-7; CDR3 protein: CASSLGGVGYEQYF
V gene: TRBV9; J gene: TRBJ2-2; CDR3 protein: CASSEGTTGGSTGELFF
V gene: TRBV15; J gene: TRBJ2-2; CDR3 protein: CATSRGQGAGGTGELFF
V gene: TRBV10-3; J gene: TRBJ1-1; CDR3 protein: CAIRRDTEAFF
V gene: TRBV29-1; J gene: TRBJ2-7; CDR3 protein: CSVVSGSSYEQYF
V gene: TRBV5-6; J gene: TRBJ1-6; CDR3 protein: CASSPGQGNSPLHF
V gene: TRBV18; J gene: TRBJ2-2; CDR3 protein: CASSPGTELTGELFF
V gene: TRBV6-1; J gene: TRBJ1-6; CDR3 protein: CASRLTDSPLHF
V gene: TRBV13; J gene: TRBJ2-7; CDR3 protein: CASSLGVPGKGYEQYF
V gene: TRBV6-1; J gene: TRBJ1-1; CDR3 protein: CASSVGLVLNTEAFF
V gene: TRBV2; J gene: TRBJ1-2; CDR3 protein: CASSEQGTDGYTF
V gene: TRBV5-1; J gene: TRBJ1-6; CDR3 protein: CASSLGVGSSGSPLHF
V gene: TRBV4-1; J gene: TRBJ2-5; CDR3 protein: CASSRGLGQPQYF
V gene: TRBV18; J gene: TRBJ2-4; CDR3 protein: CASSPRSIGAGQHKNIQYF
V gene: TRBV11-2; J gene: TRBJ1-1; CDR3 protein: CASSLYFVNTEAFF
V gene: TRBV7-2; J gene: TRBJ2-1; CDR3 protein: CASSLALDQFF